This TCR beta chain was retrieved from a study of metastatic and nonmetastatic thyroid tumors. Through MiXCR, TCRdb re-clonotyped the PCR reads. The table has 53,000 or so clones, 20% seen once. This clone was counted many times. Antigen specificity is unknown. The V and J ends lost 1 base and 6 bases respectively, with 6 bases between them. The CDR3 has 13 amino acids. Germline CDR1 reads SNHLY; CDR2 reads FYNNEI. Regarding the study as a whole: Compared with benign nodules, malignant thyroid tumors were reported to have significantly higher TCR beta diversity in both blood and tumor.

Patients had received no treatment of any kind before thyroid surgery. This chain links TRBV2 with TRBJ2-2; the D is unclear. The clonotype originates from a female donor with papillary thyroid cancer or a benign thyroid nodule (not recorded which). Some clones in this sample may be carry-over from other donors' samples. The specimen was blood. The DNA for the CDR3 is TGTGCCAGCAGTGAAGACCTAGCCGGGGAGCTGTTTTTT. This gives the protein CASSEDLAGELFF.